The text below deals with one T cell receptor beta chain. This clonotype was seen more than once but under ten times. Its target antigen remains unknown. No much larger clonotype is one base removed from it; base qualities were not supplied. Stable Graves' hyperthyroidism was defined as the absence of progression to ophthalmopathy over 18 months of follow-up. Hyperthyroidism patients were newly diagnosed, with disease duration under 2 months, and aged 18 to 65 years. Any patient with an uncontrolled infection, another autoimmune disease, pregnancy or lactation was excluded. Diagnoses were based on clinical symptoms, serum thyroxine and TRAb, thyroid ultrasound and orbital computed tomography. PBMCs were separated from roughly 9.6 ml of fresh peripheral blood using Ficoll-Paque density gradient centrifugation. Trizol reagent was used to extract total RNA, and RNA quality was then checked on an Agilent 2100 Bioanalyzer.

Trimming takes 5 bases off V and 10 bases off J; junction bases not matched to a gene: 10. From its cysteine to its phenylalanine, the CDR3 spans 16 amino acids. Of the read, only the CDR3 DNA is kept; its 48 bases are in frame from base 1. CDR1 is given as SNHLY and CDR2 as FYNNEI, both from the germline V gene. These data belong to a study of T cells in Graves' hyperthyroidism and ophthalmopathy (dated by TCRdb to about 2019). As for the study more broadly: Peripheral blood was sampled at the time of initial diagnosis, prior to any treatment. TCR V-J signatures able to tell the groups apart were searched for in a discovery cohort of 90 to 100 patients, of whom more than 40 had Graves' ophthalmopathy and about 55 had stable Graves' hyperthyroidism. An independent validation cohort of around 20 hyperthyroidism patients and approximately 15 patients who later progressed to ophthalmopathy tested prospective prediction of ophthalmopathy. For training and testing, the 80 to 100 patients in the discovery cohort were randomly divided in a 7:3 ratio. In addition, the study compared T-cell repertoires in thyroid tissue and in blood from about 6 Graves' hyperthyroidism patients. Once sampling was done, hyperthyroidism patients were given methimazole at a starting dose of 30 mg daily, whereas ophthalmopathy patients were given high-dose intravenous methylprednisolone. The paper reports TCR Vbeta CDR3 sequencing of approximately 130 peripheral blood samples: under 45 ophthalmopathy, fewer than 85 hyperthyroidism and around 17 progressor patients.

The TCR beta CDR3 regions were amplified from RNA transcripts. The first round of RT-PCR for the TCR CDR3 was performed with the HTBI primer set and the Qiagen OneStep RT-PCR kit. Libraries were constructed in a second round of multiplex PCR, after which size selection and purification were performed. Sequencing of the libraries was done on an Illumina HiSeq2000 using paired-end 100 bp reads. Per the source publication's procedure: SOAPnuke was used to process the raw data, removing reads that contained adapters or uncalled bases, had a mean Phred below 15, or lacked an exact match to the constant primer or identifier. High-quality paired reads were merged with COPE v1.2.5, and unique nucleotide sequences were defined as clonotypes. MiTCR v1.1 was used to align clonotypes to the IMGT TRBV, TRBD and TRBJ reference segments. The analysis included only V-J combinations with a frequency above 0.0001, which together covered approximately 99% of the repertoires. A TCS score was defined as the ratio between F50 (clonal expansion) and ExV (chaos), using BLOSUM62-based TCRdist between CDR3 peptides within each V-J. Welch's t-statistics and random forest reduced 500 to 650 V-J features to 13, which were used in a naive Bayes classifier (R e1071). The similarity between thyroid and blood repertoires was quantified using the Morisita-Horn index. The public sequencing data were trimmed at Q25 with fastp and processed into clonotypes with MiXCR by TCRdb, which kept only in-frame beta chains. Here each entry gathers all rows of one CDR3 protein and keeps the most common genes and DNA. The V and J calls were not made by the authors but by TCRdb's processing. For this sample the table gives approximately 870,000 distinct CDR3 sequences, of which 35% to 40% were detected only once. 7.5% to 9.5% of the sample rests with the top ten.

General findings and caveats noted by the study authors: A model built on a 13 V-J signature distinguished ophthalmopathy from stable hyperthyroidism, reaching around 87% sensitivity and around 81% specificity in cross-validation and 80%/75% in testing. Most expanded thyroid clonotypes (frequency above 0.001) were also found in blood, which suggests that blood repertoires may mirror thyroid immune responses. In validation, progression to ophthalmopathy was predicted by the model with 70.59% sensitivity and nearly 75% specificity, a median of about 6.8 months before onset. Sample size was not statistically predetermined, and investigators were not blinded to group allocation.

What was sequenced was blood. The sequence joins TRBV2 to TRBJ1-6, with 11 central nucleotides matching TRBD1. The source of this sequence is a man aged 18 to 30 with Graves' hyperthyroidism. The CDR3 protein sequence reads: CASSPLDRGLRSPLHF. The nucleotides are TGTGCCAGCAGTCCGTTGGACAGGGGGCTGAGATCACCCCTCCACTTT.